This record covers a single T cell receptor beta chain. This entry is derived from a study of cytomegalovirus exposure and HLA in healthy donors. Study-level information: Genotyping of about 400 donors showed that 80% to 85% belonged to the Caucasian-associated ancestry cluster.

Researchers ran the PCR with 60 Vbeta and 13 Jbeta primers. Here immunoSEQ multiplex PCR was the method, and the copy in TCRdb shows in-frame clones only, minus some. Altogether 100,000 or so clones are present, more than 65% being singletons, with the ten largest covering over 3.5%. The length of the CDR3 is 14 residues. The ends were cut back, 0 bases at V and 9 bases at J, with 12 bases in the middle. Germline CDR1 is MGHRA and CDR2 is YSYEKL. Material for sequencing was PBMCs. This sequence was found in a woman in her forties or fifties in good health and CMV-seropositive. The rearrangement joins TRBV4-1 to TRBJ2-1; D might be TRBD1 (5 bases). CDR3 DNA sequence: TGCGCCAGCAGCCAAGACAACACGGACATTGAGCAGTTCTTC. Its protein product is CASSQDNTDIEQFF.